Each of the 3 T cell receptor beta chains below was sequenced from the same sample in a study of naive and memory T cell subsets. Four PCR rounds used nested alpha and beta constant region primers plus the SP2 primer. TCRdb independently ran MiXCR on the 5' RACE reads; one entry per CDR3 protein. The sample carries 55,000 to 65,000 distinct CDR3 sequences, 7% to 8% recorded once. The library had UMIs added by 3' ligation of an oligonucleotide to TCR cDNA. These TCRs come from a female donor in good health.

The V and J genes are TRBV20-1 and TRBJ2-3; perhaps TRBD2 as D (5 bases). Germline CDR1 reads DFQATT; CDR2 reads SNEGSKA (reference sequence). Trimming took 6 bases from V and 5 from J, leaving 18 bases between them. The CDR3 totals 14 residues. The CDR3 sequence is CSAVLSLAGDTQYF. DNA for the CDR3: TGCAGTGCAGTCCTTAGCCTTGCGGGAGATACGCAGTATTTT.

This clonotype appeared a few times. This sequence joins TRBV18 and TRBJ2-5; D gene ambiguous. With 0 bases removed from V and 4 bases from J, the gap between germline ends came to 12 bases. The CDR3 covers 15 residues. Germline lookup yields CDR1 KGHSH and CDR2 LQKENI. This chain's CDR3 is CASSPPVGTAETQYF. CDR3 nucleotide sequence: TGTGCCAGCTCACCACCGGTTGGCACGGCAGAGACCCAGTACTTC.

This clonotype appeared a few times. The V call is TRBV27, the J call TRBJ1-5; 7 bases agree with TRBD1. Germline CDR1 is MNHEY and CDR2 is SMNVEV (reference sequence). With V trimmed by 7 bases and J by 4 bases, 10 bases remained unmatched. The CDR3 consists of 15 residues. CDR3 sequence: CASNQGGGLNQPQHF. The DNA of the CDR3 is TGTGCCAGCAATCAGGGGGGGGGCCTGAATCAGCCCCAGCATTTT.